This T cell receptor (beta chain) was sequenced during a study of blood T cell repertoires in COVID-19. The germline V gene has CDR1 MNHEY and CDR2 SVGAGI. The CDR3 sequence is 12 residues long. Trimming stripped 2 bases from V and 5 bases from J, with 6 bases between. TCRdb's table, derived via immunoSEQ multiplex PCR, lists solely in-frame clones and lacks some. This table holds approximately 200,000 clones, under 90% found once. The clonotype originates from a man in his 60s who had recovered from COVID-19. The J gene is TRBJ1-1, the V gene TRBV6-5; tentatively, D is TRBD1 (5 bases). The sample taken for sequencing was PBMCs or T cells enriched from blood (not recorded which). In DNA form, the CDR3 reads TGTGCCAGCAGTTACGACAGTACTGAAGCTTTCTTT. It specifies CASSYDSTEAFF.